This T cell receptor beta chain was sequenced for a study of cytomegalovirus exposure and HLA in healthy donors (dated by TCRdb to the late 2010s). A note on the overall study: A later analysis indicated that the 95 to 150 validation repertoires were generated on the platform also employed for the approximately 700 repertoires of the first cohort. The study was designed to test whether signatures of past pathogen exposure could be identified by cataloging public T cell receptors. Besides the first cohort of approximately 710 subjects, a separate validation cohort made up of around 120 different subjects was used. To predict cytomegalovirus infection status, the study combined high-throughput TCR immunosequencing, statistical association of individual TCRs with disease status, and machine learning. Results the study describes overall, beyond this receptor: Subsequent analysis determined that TCRs grouped into clusters in the first cohort also showed a tendency toward co-occurrence across the 90 to 150 validation repertoires, and about 94% of cluster scores exceeded 0. Most TCR sequences were observed very rarely across donors, whereas some public TCRs were present in many individuals. According to the authors, the approach could potentially be generalized to other disease states and immunological phenotypes. A later analysis lacked HLA typing for the validation cohort, so it scored co-occurrence in that cohort across all 130 or so repertoires. A few of the identified cytomegalovirus-associated TCR beta chains were confirmed in vitro to be specific for cytomegalovirus antigens. The study gave a list of 150 to 200 TCR beta chains associated with cytomegalovirus. The classifier was reported to diagnose cytomegalovirus status with high specificity and sensitivity in both the original cohort and the validation cohort.

The donors were included in the validation cohort of around 120 subjects, a group kept apart from the approximately 650-subject first cohort. The CDR3 runs 15 amino acids, cysteine and phenylalanine included. Of all the DNA, just the CDR3 is kept, 45 bases in frame from base 1. Taken from the germline V gene, the CDR1 and CDR2 loops are SGHDN and FVKESK. V sheds 6 bases and J sheds 7 bases, leaving 21 bases between their ends. The method behind the library was the immunoSEQ multiplex PCR assay. Per the authors' processing: A statistical classification framework was built for diagnosing cytomegalovirus status from the catalog of TCR beta chain sequences. What TCRdb holds here is the immuneACCESS table cut down to in-frame rearrangements. Part of the clones is not present; checked against another copy, under half of the missing clones reflect an unresolved V gene, and the others are unexplained. V, J and clone size were drawn from that table, and D and trimming were deduced from the DNA. The sample has about 110,000 clones on record, roughly 84% of them singletons. Around 2.7% of the sample is in the top ten clones.

Details on this clone: The antigen this receptor binds is unknown. It has no much larger one-base neighbor in the sample; base qualities were not kept.

The sequence came from a woman younger than 35 in good health and CMV-seronegative. The source material was PBMCs. This sequence uses TRBV14 and TRBJ1-2, with a weak D call of TRBD1 (5 bases match). The DNA sequence is as follows: TGTGCCAGCAGGTCCCAGGTCGGGGGACGGAGTGGCTACACCTTC. Translated, it gives CASRSQVGGRSGYTF. The reference TRBV14 and TRBJ1-2 proteins fill in what lies around the CDR3, so the full variable domain reads EAGVTQFPSHSVIEKGQTVTLRCDPISGHDNLYWYRRVMGKEIKFLLHFVKESKQDESGMPNNRFLAERTGGTYSTLKVQPAELEDSGVYFCASRSQVGGRSGYTFGSGTRLTVV.